The sample holds one count of the clone carrying this T cell receptor (beta chain). What it binds is unknown. TCRdb's copy holds only in-frame clones and misses some; the assay was immunoSEQ multiplex PCR. The table shows some 120,000 clones, with 80% to 90% occurring only once. The germline V gene encodes CDR1 LGHDT and CDR2 YNNKEL (reference sequence). CDR3 length: 14 amino acids. Unmatched junction bases numbered 1, after V lost 0 bases and J lost 2 bases. This record comes from a study of T cell responses to AZD1222 COVID-19 vaccine. Study-wide findings and caveats: Reportedly, close to half of spike-specific TCRs are directed against unmutated variant regions. Spike-wide coverage was observed for vaccine-associated CD4 TCRs, with dominant responses at 160-218 and 743-854.

The V call is TRBV3-1 (or the pseudogene TRBV3-2), the J call TRBJ2-7; 7 bases are a match to TRBD2. This sequence originates from an adult in good health. The starting material was peripheral blood, obtained on day 0 of MenACWY control vaccination. CDR3 nucleotides: TGTGCCAGCAGCCAAGAGGGACTAACCTACGAGCAGTACTTC. Its protein product is CASSQEGLTYEQYF.